The 5 T cell receptor beta chains given below trace back to one sample, sequenced in a study of molecular identifiers for immune sequencing clone quantification. From the PCR reads, TCRdb called clonotypes with MiXCR, one entry per CDR3 protein. The sample lists about half a million distinct CDR3 sequences, about 25% seen once, with about 0.75% in the top ten. The sequenced material came from naive CD8+ T cells from blood, with Jurkat cell RNA spiked in. Sample subset: FACS-sorted CD8+CD4-CCR7+CD45RA+ naive T cells. Every receptor here comes from a human donor in good health. Some libraries in this study had Jurkat cell RNA spiked in.

This clonotype came up a few times. The J gene is TRBJ1-1, the V gene TRBV5-6; perhaps TRBD1 as D (5 bases). The germline CDR1 and CDR2 sequences are SGHDT and YYEEEE. There are 14 residues in the CDR3. Deletions cut 0 bases from V and 7 bases from J, with 13 bases between. The chain's CDR3 is CASSLGWGLSEAFF. Here the CDR3 DNA reads TGTGCCAGCAGCTTGGGGTGGGGACTGAGTGAAGCTTTCTTT.

This clonotype was observed a handful of times. V is TRBV9 and J is TRBJ1-5, with 7 bases aligning to TRBD1. Germline V gene lookup returns CDR1 SGDLS and CDR2 YYNGEE. This CDR3 spans 15 amino acids. V shed 4 bases, J shed 0 bases, and the junction held 4 bases outside the gene matches. The chain's CDR3 is CASSSGGNSNQPQHF. In nucleotides, the CDR3 is TGTGCCAGCAGCTCAGGGGGGAATAGCAATCAGCCCCAGCATTTT.

This clonotype was found a few times. The chain has TRBV12-3 or TRBV12-4 and TRBJ1-1; 7 bases match TRBD1. This CDR3 has 13 residues. V lost 4 bases, J lost 3 bases, and 2 bases stayed unmatched. CDR3 DNA sequence: TGTGCCAGCAGTTCCAGGGGGTACACTGAAGCTTTCTTT. This gives the protein CASSSRGYTEAFF.

As regards this clonotype: This may be a read error, as it is one base from a much larger clone. The gene calls are TRBV6-2 or TRBV6-3 and TRBJ2-3, with D perhaps being TRBD1 or TRBD2 (6 bases each). With 7 bases removed from V and 3 bases from J, the gap between germline ends came to 11 bases. The CDR3 runs to 13 residues. Germline values: CDR1 MNHEY, CDR2 SVGEGT. The CDR3 region has the DNA TGTGCCAGCAACCCGGGGGCAACAGATACGCAGTATTTT. Protein product: CASNPGATDTQYF.

About this clonotype: One end of the junction does not line up with germline, which may come from a read error. V and J are TRBV6-2 or TRBV6-3 and TRBJ2-5, with 7 bases lining up with TRBD1. The CDR3 contains 15 residues. Germline V lookup: CDR1 MNHEY, CDR2 SVGEGT. CDR3 DNA sequence: TGTGCCGGCAGTTCCGACGGGACAGACCAAGAGACCCAGTACTTC. Translated, it gives CAGSSDGTDQETQYF.